This TCR beta chain was recorded in a study of blood T cell repertoires in COVID-19. Study as a whole: The United States, Italy and Spain supplied acute and convalescent COVID-19 samples.

CDR1 and CDR2 (germline): LNHDA, SQIVND (reference sequence). V lost 4 bases and J 7 bases, leaving 13 bases between the germline ends. The CDR3 extends over 13 amino acids. This clone has more than one count but fewer than ten. Generated by immunoSEQ multiplex PCR, the TCRdb table keeps only in-frame clones and is missing some. The sample shows some 280,000 clones, around 86% of them seen only once. Sequenced material: peripheral blood. The rearrangement joins TRBV19 to TRBJ2-5; TRBD2 is a possible D gene (6 bases). The clonotype was recovered from a woman in her 30s with active or convalescent COVID-19. The CDR3 DNA reads TGTGCCAGTAGTACTGGGGACGGGGGGACCCAGTACTTC. This codes for CASSTGDGGTQYF.